This T cell receptor beta chain was captured in a study of shared clonotypes between healthy human individuals. Splitting of each subset's genomic DNA was done evenly across several immunoSEQ plates. Repertoires were generated with immunoSEQ multiplex PCR, while TCRdb's copy carries only in-frame clones and drops some. The profile shows around 1,000,000 clones, 70% to 85% of them singletons. V dropped 8 bases and J dropped 3 bases, with 7 bases sitting between them. CDR3 size: 11 residues. Germline V gene sequence: CDR1 MDHEN, CDR2 SYDVKM. The split of CD4+ cells yielded CD45RA+ naive and CD45RA-negative memory subsets.

The specimen sequenced was memory CD4+ T cells from PBMCs. Subset in this sample: CD45RA-negative fraction. This chain connects TRBV28 to TRBJ1-1, with a weak D call TRBD1 (6 bases). This receptor was identified in a man aged 18-30 years in good health. Some clones in this sample may be carry-over from other donors' samples. CDR3 sequence (DNA): TGTGCCAGCGGGGGCTACACTGAAGCTTTCTTT. Protein: CASGGYTEAFF. The entire variable domain, with the rest obtained from reference TRBV28 and TRBJ1-1, is as follows: DVKVTQSSRYLVKRTGEKVFLECVQDMDHENMFWYRQDPGLGLRLIYFSYDVKMKEKGDIPEGYSVSREKKERFSLILESASTNQTSMYLCASGGYTEAFFGQGTRLTVV.